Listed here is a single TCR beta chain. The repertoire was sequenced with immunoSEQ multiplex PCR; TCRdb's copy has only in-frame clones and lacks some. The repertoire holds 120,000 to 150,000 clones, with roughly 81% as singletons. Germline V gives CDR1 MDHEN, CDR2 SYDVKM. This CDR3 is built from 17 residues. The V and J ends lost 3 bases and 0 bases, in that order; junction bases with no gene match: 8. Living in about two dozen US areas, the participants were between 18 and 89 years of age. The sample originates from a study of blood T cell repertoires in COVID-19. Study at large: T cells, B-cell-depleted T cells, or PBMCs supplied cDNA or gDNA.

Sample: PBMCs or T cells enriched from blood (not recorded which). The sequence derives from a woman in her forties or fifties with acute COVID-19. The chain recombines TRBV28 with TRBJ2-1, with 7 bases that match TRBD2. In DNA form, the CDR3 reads TGTGCCAGCAGTTTCGGCGGGAGACGAGGCTCCTACAATGAGCAGTTCTTC. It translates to CASSFGGRRGSYNEQFF.